The clone carrying this TCR beta chain was seen many times. Its antigen is unknown. This sample was included in a study of T cells in Graves' hyperthyroidism and ophthalmopathy. Study-level background: Peripheral blood was acquired at first diagnosis, ahead of any therapy whatsoever. Study results and caveats: Within blood appeared most thyroid clonotypes that had expanded above 0.001. Using 13 V-J features, a model discriminated ophthalmopathy from stable hyperthyroidism.

TCR beta CDR3 sequences were amplified from RNA transcripts. The HTBI primer set drove a first-round RT-PCR of the TCR CDR3. TCRdb used MiXCR to reprocess the multiplex PCR reads, holding one entry per CDR3 protein. The sample lists some 550,000 distinct CDR3 sequences; roughly 20% were seen once. Stable hyperthyroidism: no ophthalmopathy progression over 18 months of follow-up. With V trimmed by 3 bases and J by 6 bases, 11 bases remained unmatched. The V gene's germline CDR1 is KGHDR and CDR2 SFDVKD. The CDR3 loop spans 17 amino acids. The gene calls are TRBV24-1 and TRBJ1-5; 9 nucleotides agree with TRBD1. The sequencing sample was made of blood. This TCR derives from a man aged 18 to 30 with Graves' hyperthyroidism. In nucleotides, the CDR3 is TGTGCCACCAGTGATACCTACAGGGGGCAGGTAGGTCAGCCCCAGCATTTT. Translation gives CATSDTYRGQVGQPQHF.